This T cell receptor beta chain was captured by sequencing in a study of blood T cell repertoires in COVID-19. In the study overall: Researchers got acute and convalescent COVID-19 samples from the United States, Italy and Spain. Nucleic acid was either cDNA or gDNA, and it came from T cells, B-cell-depleted T cells, or PBMCs.

In the original processing: Amplification of reference gene primers provided the estimated nucleated cell counts. Profiled with immunoSEQ multiplex PCR; TCRdb holds only in-frame clones, not every one. V, J and clone size are taken as reported in that table, and D and trimming were inferred from the DNA itself. In the table there are 150,000 to 200,000 clones, roughly nine tenths of which are singletons. The length of the CDR3 is 17 residues. Germline V gives CDR1 SEHNR, CDR2 FQNEAQ (reference sequence). V was trimmed by 2 bases and J by 6 bases, leaving 23 bases between them. The chain carries TRBV7-9 and TRBJ2-7; D perhaps matches TRBD1 (6 bases). This sequence was found in a woman aged 70-85 years with acute or convalescent COVID-19. The sequenced sample was peripheral blood. The DNA for the CDR3 is TGTGCCAGCAGCTTAATGGCAGGGGTAAGGGGTGGGGTCGAGCAGTACTTC. Its protein product is CASSLMAGVRGGVEQYF.